This passage covers 13 T cell receptor beta chains from one sample sequenced in a study of chemoradiotherapy in HPV16-positive cancers. TCRdb's table, derived via immunoSEQ multiplex PCR, lists solely in-frame clones and lacks some. The sample lists about 31,000 clones; roughly 84% were seen once. The source material was blood, sampled from a patient who underwent chemoradiotherapy. These receptors originate from a human donor with HPV-associated anogenital cancer.

The CDR3 reads CAIRKTGQLNTEAFF. The CDR3 DNA reads as TGTGCCATCAGGAAGACGGGACAATTGAACACTGAAGCTTTCTTT. This chain links TRBV10-3 with TRBJ1-1, with a tentative D call TRBD1 (6 bases). This CDR3 spans 15 amino acids. V gave up 6 bases and J gave up 0 bases, with 14 bases separating them. Germline V gene lookup returns CDR1 ENHRY and CDR2 SYGVKD.

V is TRBV5-4 and J is TRBJ1-4; no clear D. V was clipped by 3 bases and J by 4 bases, with 10 bases between them. The CDR3 is made up of 14 amino acids. Per the germline V gene, CDR1 is SGHNT and CDR2 is YYREEE (reference sequence). CDR3 protein: CASSSQKGNEKLFF. The CDR3 nucleotides are TGTGCCAGCAGCTCGCAGAAGGGTAATGAAAAACTGTTTTTT.

This sequence joins TRBV27 and TRBJ2-7; TRBD1 agrees at 9 bases. The CDR3 runs 15 residues. J gave up 2 bases and V 5 bases, and 7 bases lay outside the gene matches. Germline loops: CDR1 MNHEY, CDR2 SMNVEV (reference sequence). In DNA, the CDR3 is TGTGCCAGCAGTCGAGGGACAGGGACACCCTACGAGCAGTACTTC. Translating gives CASSRGTGTPYEQYF.

The genes are TRBV5-1 and TRBJ1-1; 8 bases map to TRBD1. Germline loops: CDR1 SGHRS, CDR2 YFSETQ. V trimming: 2 bases; J trimming: 5 bases; junction bases outside the gene matches: 5. The CDR3 is made up of 14 amino acids. CDR3 amino acids: CASSFQGAGTEAFF. DNA of the CDR3: TGCGCCAGCAGCTTCCAGGGGGCAGGAACTGAAGCTTTCTTT.

The chain combines TRBV7-6 with TRBJ1-1, with 9 nucleotides matching TRBD1. Germline V gene sequence: CDR1 SGHVS, CDR2 FNYEAQ. This CDR3 comprises 15 residues. V was pared by 5 bases and J by 5 bases, with 9 bases of the junction left unmatched. DNA of the CDR3: TGTGCCAGCAGCACGACAGGGGGATTGGCAACTGAAGCTTTCTTT. Its protein is CASSTTGGLATEAFF.

This clone has a single count. This chain's CDR3 is CASRIGTAFGLINTGELFF. The CDR3 nucleotides read TGCGCCAGCAGAATAGGGACAGCCTTCGGCTTAATTAACACCGGGGAGCTGTTTTTT. The rearrangement joins TRBV5-1 to TRBJ2-2; 7 bases map to TRBD1. Germline loops: CDR1 SGHRS, CDR2 YFSETQ. Trimming cost V 5 bases and J 2 bases; bases outside gene matches: 18. The CDR3 runs to 19 residues.

In this sample, this clone turned up once. J is TRBJ1-1 and V is TRBV28; 8 bases are shared with TRBD1. V lost 6 bases, J lost 5 bases, and 11 bases stayed unmatched. The CDR3 runs 15 residues. From germline, CDR1 is MDHEN and CDR2 SYDVKM. CDR3 nucleotide sequence: TGTGCCAGCAGCCTCCCCAGGGGGCGCCGAACTGAAGCTTTCTTT. Translation gives CASSLPRGRRTEAFF.

The genes are TRBV5-1 and TRBJ2-5; D is possibly TRBD2 (5 bases). Germline V CDR1 and CDR2: SGHRS, YFSETQ. V lost 2 bases and J 0 bases, leaving 11 bases between the germline ends. This CDR3 contains 15 residues. CDR3 region: CASSLVTGNQETQYF. CDR3 in DNA: TGCGCCAGCAGCTTAGTAACCGGGAACCAAGAGACCCAGTACTTC.

The chain links TRBV5-8 to TRBJ2-3, with 7 bases lining up with TRBD1. The CDR3 consists of 14 residues. After removal of 2 bases from V and 3 bases from J, the junction contained 3 bases not matched to a gene. The germline CDR1 and CDR2 sequences are SGHTS and YDEGEE. The CDR3 bases are TGTGCCAGCAGCTTTGCACAGGGGACAGATACGCAGTATTTT. It yields the protein CASSFAQGTDTQYF. Variable domain in full (rest from reference TRBV5-8 and TRBJ2-3): EAGVTQSPTHLIKTRGQQATLRCSPISGHTSVYWYQQALGLGLQFLLWYDEGEERNRGNFPPRFSGRQFPNYSSELNVNALELEDSALYLCASSFAQGTDTQYFGPGTRLTVL.

The V gene is TRBV7-8, the J gene TRBJ1-6; no definite D call. Germline V CDR1 and CDR2: SGHVS, FQNEAQ. The CDR3 length is 13 residues. V was shortened by 2 bases and J by 7 bases, with 6 bases between the two germline ends. The CDR3 loop reads CASSLFVNSPLHF. The CDR3 nucleotides read TGTGCCAGCAGCTTATTTGTGAATTCACCCCTCCACTTT. The full variable domain, in which reference TRBV7-8 and TRBJ1-6 provide the parts outside the CDR3, is GAGVSQSPRYKVAKRGQDVALRCDPISGHVSLFWYQQALGQGPEFLTYFQNEAQLDKSGLPSDRFFAERPEGSVSTLKIQRTQQEDSAVYLCASSLFVNSPLHFGNGTRLTVT.

V is TRBV19 and J is TRBJ2-5; D is possibly TRBD1 (6 bases). The V end was cut by 6 bases, the J end by 1 base, with 18 bases between. CDR1 and CDR2 (germline): LNHDA, SQIVND (reference sequence). This CDR3 is built from 16 residues. The CDR3 sequence: CASSDKTGLIQETQYF. The CDR3 DNA reads TGTGCCAGTAGCGATAAGACAGGCCTGATCCAAGAGACCCAGTACTTC.

The chain combines TRBV27 with TRBJ2-3; D may correspond to TRBD1 or TRBD2 (6 bases each). The CDR3 extends over 14 amino acids. Germline-derived CDR1 and CDR2 are MNHEY and SMNVEV (reference sequence). Trimming removed 6 bases from V and 2 bases from J, with 12 bases in between. The CDR3 bases are TGTGCCAGCAGCCGGGGGCTATACACAGATACGCAGTATTTT. It yields the protein CASSRGLYTDTQYF.

The chain is built from TRBV28 and TRBJ2-7; no clear D gene. The V end was cut by 6 bases, the J end by 3 bases, with 6 bases between. The V gene's germline CDR1 is MDHEN and CDR2 SYDVKM. The CDR3 runs 11 residues. Here the CDR3 reads CASSGRYEQYF. The CDR3 DNA is TGTGCCAGCAGCGGCCGCTACGAGCAGTACTTC.